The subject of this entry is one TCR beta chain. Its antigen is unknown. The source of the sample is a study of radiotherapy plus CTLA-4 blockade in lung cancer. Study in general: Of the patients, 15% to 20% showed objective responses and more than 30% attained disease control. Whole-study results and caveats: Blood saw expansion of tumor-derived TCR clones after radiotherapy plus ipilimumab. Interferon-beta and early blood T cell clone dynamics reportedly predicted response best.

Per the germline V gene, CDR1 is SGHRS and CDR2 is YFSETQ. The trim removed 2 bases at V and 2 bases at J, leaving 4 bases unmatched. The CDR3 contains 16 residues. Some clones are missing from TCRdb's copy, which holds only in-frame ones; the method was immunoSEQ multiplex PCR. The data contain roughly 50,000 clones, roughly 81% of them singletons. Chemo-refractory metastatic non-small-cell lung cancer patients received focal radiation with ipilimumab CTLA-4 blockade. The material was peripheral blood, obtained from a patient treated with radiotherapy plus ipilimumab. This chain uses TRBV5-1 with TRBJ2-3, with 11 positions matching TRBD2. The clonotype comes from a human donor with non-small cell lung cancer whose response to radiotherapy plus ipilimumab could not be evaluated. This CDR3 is CASSLGLAGNTDTQYF. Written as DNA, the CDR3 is TGCGCCAGCAGCTTAGGACTAGCGGGCAACACAGATACGCAGTATTTT.